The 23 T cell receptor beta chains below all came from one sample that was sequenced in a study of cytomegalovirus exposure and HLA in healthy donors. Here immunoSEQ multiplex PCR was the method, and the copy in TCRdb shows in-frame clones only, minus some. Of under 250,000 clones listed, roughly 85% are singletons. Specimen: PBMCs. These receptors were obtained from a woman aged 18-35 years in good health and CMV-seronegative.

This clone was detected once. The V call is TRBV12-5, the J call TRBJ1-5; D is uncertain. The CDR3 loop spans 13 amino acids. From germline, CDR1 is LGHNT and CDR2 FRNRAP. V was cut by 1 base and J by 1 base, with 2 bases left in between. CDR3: CASGLESNQPQHF. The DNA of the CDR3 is TGTGCTAGTGGTTTGGAAAGCAATCAGCCCCAGCATTTT.

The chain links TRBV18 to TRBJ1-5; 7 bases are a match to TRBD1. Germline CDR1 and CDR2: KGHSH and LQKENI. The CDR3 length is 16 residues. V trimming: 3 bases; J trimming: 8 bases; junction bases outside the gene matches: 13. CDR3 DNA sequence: TGTGCCAGCTCACCCTCCGGACAGGTTGGGAGGGAGCCCCAGCATTTT. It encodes CASSPSGQVGREPQHF.

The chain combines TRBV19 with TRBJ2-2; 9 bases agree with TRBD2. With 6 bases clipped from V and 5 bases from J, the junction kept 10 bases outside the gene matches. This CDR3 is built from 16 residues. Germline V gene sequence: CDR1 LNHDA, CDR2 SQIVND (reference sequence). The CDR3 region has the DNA TGTGCCAGTAGGGGAGGGAGCGGGAGGAGGACCGGGGAGCTGTTTTTT. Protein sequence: CASRGGSGRRTGELFF.

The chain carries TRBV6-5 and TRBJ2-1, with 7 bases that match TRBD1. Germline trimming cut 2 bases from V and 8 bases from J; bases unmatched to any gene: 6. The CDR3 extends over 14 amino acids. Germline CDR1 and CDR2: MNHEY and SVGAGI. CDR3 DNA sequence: TGTGCCAGCAGTTACATTAACAGGGGCGATGAGCAGTTCTTC. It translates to CASSYINRGDEQFF.

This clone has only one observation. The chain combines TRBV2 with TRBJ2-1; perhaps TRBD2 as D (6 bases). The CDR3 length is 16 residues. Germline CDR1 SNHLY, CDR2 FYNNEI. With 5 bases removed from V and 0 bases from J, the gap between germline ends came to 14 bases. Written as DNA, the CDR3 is TGTGCCAGCAGTTCAGCTCTAGCGTCCTCCTACAATGAGCAGTTCTTC. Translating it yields CASSSALASSYNEQFF.

CDR3 loop: CATSSQVEGNQPQHF. The CDR3, as DNA: TGTGCCACCAGCAGTCAGGTGGAGGGCAATCAGCCCCAGCATTTT. V is TRBV15 and J is TRBJ1-5; unclear D gene. The CDR3 contains 15 residues. The V and J ends lost 3 bases and 2 bases respectively, with 11 bases between them. Germline V lookup: CDR1 LNHNV, CDR2 YYDKDF (reference sequence).

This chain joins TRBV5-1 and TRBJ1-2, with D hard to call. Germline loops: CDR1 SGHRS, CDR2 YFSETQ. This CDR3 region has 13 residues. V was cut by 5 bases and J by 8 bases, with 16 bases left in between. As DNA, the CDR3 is TGCGCCAGCAGTATCGACACGGGTCGGGGCTACACCTTC. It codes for CASSIDTGRGYTF.

DNA for the CDR3: TGTGCCAGCGGCCTGAACACCGGGGAGCTGTTTTTT. Protein: CASGLNTGELFF. The J gene is TRBJ2-2, the V gene TRBV27; the D is unclear. Germline lookup yields CDR1 MNHEY and CDR2 SMNVEV (reference sequence). V lost 8 bases, J lost 1 base, and 5 bases lay in between. This CDR3 has 12 amino acids.

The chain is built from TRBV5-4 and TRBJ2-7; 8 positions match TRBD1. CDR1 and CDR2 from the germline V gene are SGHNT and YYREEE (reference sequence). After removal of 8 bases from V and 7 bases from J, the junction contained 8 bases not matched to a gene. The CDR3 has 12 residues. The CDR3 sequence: CASHTGTGEQYF. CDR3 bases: TGTGCCAGTCACACCGGGACAGGTGAGCAGTACTTC.

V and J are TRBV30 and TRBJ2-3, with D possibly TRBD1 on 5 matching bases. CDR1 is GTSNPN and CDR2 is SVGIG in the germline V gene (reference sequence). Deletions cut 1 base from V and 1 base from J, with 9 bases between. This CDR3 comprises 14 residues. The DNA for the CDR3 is TGTGCCTGGAGTGAAGGGGCTGGCACAGATACGCAGTATTTT. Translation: CAWSEGAGTDTQYF.

CDR3 coding DNA: TGTGCCAGCGGGCAGTCGAACACTGAAGCTTTCTTT. As protein: CASGQSNTEAFF. V is TRBV2 and J is TRBJ1-1; D not resolved. Trimming stripped 8 bases from V and 1 base from J, with 8 bases between. The CDR3 contains 12 residues. Germline CDR1 SNHLY, CDR2 FYNNEI.

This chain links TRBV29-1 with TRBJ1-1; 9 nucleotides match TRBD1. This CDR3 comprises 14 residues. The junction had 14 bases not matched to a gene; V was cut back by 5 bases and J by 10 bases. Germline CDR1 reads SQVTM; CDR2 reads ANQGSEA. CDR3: CSVPIPGQGPGAFF. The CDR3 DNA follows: TGCAGCGTTCCAATACCGGGACAGGGACCCGGAGCTTTCTTT.

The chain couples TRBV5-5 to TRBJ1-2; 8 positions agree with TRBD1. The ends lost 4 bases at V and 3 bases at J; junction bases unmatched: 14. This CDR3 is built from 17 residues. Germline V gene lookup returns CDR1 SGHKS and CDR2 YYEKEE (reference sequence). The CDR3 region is CASSETRGRIGDYGYTF. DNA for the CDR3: TGTGCCAGCAGCGAAACCAGGGGGCGTATAGGGGACTATGGCTACACCTTC.

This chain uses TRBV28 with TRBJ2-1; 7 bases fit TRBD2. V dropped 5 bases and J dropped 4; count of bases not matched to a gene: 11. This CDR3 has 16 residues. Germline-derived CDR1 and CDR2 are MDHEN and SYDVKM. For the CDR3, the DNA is TGTGCCAGCAGTCCTCAATCGCTAGCGGCATACAATGAGCAGTTCTTC. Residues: CASSPQSLAAYNEQFF.

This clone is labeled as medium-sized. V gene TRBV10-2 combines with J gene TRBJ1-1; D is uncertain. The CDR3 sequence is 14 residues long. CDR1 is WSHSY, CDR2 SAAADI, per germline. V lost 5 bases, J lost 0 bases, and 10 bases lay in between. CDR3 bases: TGCGCCAGCAGTATTGACGGGATGAACACTGAAGCTTTCTTT. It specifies CASSIDGMNTEAFF.

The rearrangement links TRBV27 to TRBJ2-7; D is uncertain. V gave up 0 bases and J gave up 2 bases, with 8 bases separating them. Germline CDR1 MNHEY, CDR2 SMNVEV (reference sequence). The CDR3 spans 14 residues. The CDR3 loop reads CASSLSSRPYEQYF. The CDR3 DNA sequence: TGTGCCAGCAGTTTATCGTCCAGGCCCTACGAGCAGTACTTC.

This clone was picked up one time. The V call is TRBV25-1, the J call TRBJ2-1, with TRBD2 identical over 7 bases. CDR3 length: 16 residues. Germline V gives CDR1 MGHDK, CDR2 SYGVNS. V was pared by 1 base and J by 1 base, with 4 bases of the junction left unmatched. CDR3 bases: TGTGCCAGCAGTGAATCCGACGGGGGGTCCTACAATGAGCAGTTCTTC. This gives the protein CASSESDGGSYNEQFF.

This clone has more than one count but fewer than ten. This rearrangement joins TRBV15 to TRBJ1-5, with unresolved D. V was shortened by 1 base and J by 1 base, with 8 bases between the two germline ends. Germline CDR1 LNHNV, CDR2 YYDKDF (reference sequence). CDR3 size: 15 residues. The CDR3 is CATSRVAGSNQPQHF. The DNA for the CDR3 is TGTGCCACCAGCAGAGTTGCGGGGAGCAATCAGCCCCAGCATTTT.

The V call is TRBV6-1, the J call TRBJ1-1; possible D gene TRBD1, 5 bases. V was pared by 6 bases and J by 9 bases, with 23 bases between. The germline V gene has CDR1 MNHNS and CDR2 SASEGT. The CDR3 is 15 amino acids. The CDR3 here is CASRDNKDGAGKAFF. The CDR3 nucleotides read TGTGCCAGCAGGGACAACAAGGACGGAGCGGGGAAAGCTTTCTTT.

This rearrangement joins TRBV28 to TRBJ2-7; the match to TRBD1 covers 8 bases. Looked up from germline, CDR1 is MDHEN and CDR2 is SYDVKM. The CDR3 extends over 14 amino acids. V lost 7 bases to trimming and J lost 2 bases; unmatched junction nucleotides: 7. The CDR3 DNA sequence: TGTGCCAGCAACCCTCAGGGGGCTCCCTACGAGCAGTACTTC. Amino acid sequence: CASNPQGAPYEQYF.

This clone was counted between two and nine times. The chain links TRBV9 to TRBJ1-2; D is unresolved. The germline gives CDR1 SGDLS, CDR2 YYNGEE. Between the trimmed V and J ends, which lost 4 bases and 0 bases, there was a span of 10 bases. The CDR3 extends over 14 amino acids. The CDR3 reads CASSPSPANYGYTF. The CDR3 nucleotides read TGTGCCAGCAGCCCGAGTCCTGCTAACTATGGCTACACCTTC.

CDR3 nucleotides: TGTGCCTGGAGTTTCGGACAGTTTAATGAAAAACTGTTTTTT. This sequence encodes CAWSFGQFNEKLFF. V gene TRBV30 combines with J gene TRBJ1-4; possible D gene TRBD1, 6 bases. Trimming removed 2 bases at V and 4 bases at J, with 11 bases between. CDR3 size: 14 residues. Germline CDR1 and CDR2: GTSNPN and SVGIG (reference sequence). Complete variable domain (other parts from reference TRBV30 and TRBJ1-4): SQTIHQWPATLVQPVGSPLSLECTVEGTSNPNLYWYRQAAGRGLQLLFYSVGIGQISSEVPQNLSASRPQDRQFILSSKKLLLSDSGFYLCAWSFGQFNEKLFFGSGTQLSVL.

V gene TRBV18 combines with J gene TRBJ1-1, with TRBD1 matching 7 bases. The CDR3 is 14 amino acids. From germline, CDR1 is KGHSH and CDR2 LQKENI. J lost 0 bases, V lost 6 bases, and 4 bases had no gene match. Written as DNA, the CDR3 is TGTGCCAGCTCGATGACAGGGTTGAACACTGAAGCTTTCTTT. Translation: CASSMTGLNTEAFF.